Given below is one T cell receptor beta chain in context. These data are taken from a study of blood T cell repertoires in COVID-19. Study-wide background: COVID-19 samples from acute and convalescent phases originated in the United States, Italy and Spain. PBMCs, B-cell-depleted T cells, or T cells provided the cDNA or gDNA that made up the material.

CDR1 and CDR2 from the germline V gene are KGHSH and LQKENI. Trimming stripped 1 base from V and 1 base from J, with 7 bases between. This CDR3 is 15 amino acids long. Original processing methods: Estimates of nucleated cell counts were drawn from the amplification of reference gene primers. Method: immunoSEQ multiplex PCR; TCRdb's copy keeps in-frame clones and lacks some. For V, J and clone size, that table is used; D and trimming come from the DNA. The sample has about 310,000 clones; 90% are singletons. The sequenced sample was peripheral blood. This TCR was recovered from a woman in her twenties or thirties with COVID-19, enrolled during active disease. The rearrangement uses TRBV18 and TRBJ2-2; D is possibly TRBD1 (5 bases). The DNA for the CDR3 is TGTGCCAGCTCACCACAGGGGATGAACACCGGGGAGCTGTTTTTT. This translates into CASSPQGMNTGELFF.